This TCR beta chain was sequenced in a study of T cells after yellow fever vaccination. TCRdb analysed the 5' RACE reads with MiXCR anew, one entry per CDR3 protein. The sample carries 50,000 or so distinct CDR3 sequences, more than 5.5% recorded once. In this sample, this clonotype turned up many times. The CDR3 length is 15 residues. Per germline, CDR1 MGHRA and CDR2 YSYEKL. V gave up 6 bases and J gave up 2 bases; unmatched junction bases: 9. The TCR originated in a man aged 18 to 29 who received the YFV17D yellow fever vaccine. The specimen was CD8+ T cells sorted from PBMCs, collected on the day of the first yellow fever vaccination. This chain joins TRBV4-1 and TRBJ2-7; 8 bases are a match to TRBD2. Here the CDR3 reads CASSLTGGAPYEQYV. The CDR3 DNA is TGCGCCAGCAGTCTCACGGGGGGGGCCCCCTACGAGCAGTACGTC.